This T cell receptor beta chain appears in the sequencing data of a study of blood T cell repertoires in COVID-19. As for the study in general: The United States, Italy and Spain provided the acute and convalescent COVID-19 samples. The analysed material was cDNA or gDNA that came from T cells, B-cell-depleted T cells, or PBMCs.

The length of the CDR3 is 15 residues. The V gene's germline CDR1 is SGHTS and CDR2 YDEGEE. V dropped 1 base and J dropped 10; count of bases not matched to a gene: 11. In the original processing: Reference gene primer amplification gave estimated nucleated cell counts. TCRdb's copy holds only in-frame clones and misses some; the assay was immunoSEQ multiplex PCR. V, J and clone size are those of that table, while D and trimming were read from the DNA. The sample consists of 65,000 or so clones, 78% of them appearing once. The chain combines TRBV5-8 with TRBJ2-1, with TRBD1 matching over 7 bases. The receptor's source is a human donor in a cohort sampled during active COVID-19. The sample comprised peripheral blood. CDR3 residues: CASSLSGQTLREQFF. The CDR3 nucleotides read TGTGCCAGCAGCTTGTCGGGACAGACCCTACGGGAGCAGTTCTTC.